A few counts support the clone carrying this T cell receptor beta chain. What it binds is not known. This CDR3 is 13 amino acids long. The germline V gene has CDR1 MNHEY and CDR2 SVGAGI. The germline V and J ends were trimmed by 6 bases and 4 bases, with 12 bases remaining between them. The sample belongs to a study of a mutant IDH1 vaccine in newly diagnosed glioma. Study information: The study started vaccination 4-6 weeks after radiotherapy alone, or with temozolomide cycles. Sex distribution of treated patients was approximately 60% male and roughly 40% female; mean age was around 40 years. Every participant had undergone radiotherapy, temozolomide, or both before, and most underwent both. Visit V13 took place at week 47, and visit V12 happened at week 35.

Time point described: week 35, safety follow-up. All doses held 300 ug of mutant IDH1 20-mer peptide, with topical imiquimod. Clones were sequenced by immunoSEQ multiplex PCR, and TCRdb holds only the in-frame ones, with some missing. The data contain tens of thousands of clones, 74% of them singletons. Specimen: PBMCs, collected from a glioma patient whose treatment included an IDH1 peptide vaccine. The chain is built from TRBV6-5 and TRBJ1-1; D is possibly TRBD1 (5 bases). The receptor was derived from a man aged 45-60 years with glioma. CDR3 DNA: TGTGCCAGCAGCCGGGGGGGTGGCACTGAAGCTTTCTTT. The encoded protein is CASSRGGGTEAFF.